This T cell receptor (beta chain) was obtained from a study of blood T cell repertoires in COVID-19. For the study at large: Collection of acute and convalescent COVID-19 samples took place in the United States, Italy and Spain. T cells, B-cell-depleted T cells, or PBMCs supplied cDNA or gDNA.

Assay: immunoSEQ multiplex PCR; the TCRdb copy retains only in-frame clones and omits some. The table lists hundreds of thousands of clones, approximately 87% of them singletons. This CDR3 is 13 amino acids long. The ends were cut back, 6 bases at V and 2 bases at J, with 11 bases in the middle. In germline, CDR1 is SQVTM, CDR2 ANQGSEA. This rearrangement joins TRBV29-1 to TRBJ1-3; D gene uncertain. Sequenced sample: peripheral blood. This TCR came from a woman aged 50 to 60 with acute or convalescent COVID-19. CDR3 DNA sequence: TGCAGCGTGAGTTGGGGAGCTGGAAACACCATATATTTT. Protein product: CSVSWGAGNTIYF.